This T cell receptor (beta chain) was profiled in a study of blood T cell repertoires in COVID-19. Germline loops: CDR1 ENHRY, CDR2 SYGVKD. V lost 2 bases and J 6 bases, leaving 26 bases between the germline ends. CDR3 length: 19 residues. Profiling relied on immunoSEQ multiplex PCR, and the TCRdb table lists in-frame clones only, not all of them. The table lists 300,000 to 400,000 clones, approximately 87% of them singletons, with about 0.89% in the top ten. The chain carries TRBV10-3 and TRBJ2-1, with D perhaps TRBD2 (6 bases). The specimen was PBMCs or T cells enriched from blood (not recorded which). The receptor's source is a woman aged 25 to 39 with acute COVID-19. The CDR3 loop is CAISEAHSKLVGGTNEQFF. CDR3 sequence (DNA): TGTGCCATCAGTGAGGCCCATTCCAAACTAGTCGGGGGAACCAATGAGCAGTTCTTC.